This T cell receptor beta chain was observed in a study of T cells after yellow fever vaccination. A note on this clonotype: Its antigen is unknown.

MiXCR, applied by TCRdb to the 5' RACE reads, yields one record per CDR3 protein. The sample lists hundreds of thousands of distinct CDR3 sequences; about 5.2% were seen once. Whole-study findings and limits: Abundant contaminating clonotypes from the bulk population could appear in FACS-sorted repertoires. Booster sampling recovered most clones from primary vaccination (96% CD4, 88% CD8).

Germline assignment: CDR1 MGHDK and CDR2 SYGVNS. V lost 11 bases and J 0 bases, leaving 13 bases between the germline ends. The CDR3 is 14 amino acids. The starting material was CD4+ T cells sorted from PBMCs, obtained on the day of the yellow fever booster vaccination. The sequence derives from a man aged 18 to 30 who received the YFV17D yellow fever vaccine. The chain links TRBV25-1 to TRBJ2-2; perhaps D is TRBD1 or TRBD2 (5 bases each). CDR3 residues: CAPHGATNTGELFF. The CDR3 nucleotides are TGTGCCCCCCACGGGGCCACGAACACCGGGGAGCTGTTTTTT. The full variable domain, in which reference TRBV25-1 and TRBJ2-2 provide the parts outside the CDR3, is EADIYQTPRYLVIGTGKKITLECSQTMGHDKMYWYQQDPGMELHLIHYSYGVNSTEKGDLSSESTVSRIRTEHFPLTLESARPSHTSQYLCAPHGATNTGELFFGEGSRLTVL.